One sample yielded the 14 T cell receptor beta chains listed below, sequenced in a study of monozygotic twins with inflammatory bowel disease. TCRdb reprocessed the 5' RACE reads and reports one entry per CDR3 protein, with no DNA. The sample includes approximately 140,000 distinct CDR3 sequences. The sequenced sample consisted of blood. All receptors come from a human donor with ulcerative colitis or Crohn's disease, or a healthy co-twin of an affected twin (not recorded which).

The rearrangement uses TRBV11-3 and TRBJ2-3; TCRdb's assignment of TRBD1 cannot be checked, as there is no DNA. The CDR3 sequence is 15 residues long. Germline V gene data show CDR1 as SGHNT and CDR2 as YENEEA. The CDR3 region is CASSLQGSSTDTQYF.

The CDR3 region is CSVWQGYGYTF. The J gene is TRBJ1-2, the V gene TRBV29-1; there is no DNA to check the TCRdb D call of TRBD1. The CDR3 loop spans 11 amino acids. Germline loops: CDR1 SQVTM, CDR2 ANQGSEA. Full variable domain (outside the CDR3, taken from reference TRBV29-1 and TRBJ1-2): SAVISQKPSRDICQRGTSLTIQCQVDSQVTMMFWYRQQPGQSLTLIATANQGSEATYESGFVIDKFPISRPNLTFSTLTVSNMSPEDSSIYLCSVWQGYGYTFGSGTRLTVV.

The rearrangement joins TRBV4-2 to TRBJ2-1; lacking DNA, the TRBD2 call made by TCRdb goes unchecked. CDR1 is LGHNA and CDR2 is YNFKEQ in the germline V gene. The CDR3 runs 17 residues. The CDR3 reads CASSQGLASGGRSEQFF.

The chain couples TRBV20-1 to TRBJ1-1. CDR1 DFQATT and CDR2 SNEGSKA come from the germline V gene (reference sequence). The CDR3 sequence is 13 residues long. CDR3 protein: CSARASPYTEAFF.

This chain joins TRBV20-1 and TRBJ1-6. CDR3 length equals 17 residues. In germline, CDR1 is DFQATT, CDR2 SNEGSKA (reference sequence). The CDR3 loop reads CSARSDGGSSYNSPLHF.

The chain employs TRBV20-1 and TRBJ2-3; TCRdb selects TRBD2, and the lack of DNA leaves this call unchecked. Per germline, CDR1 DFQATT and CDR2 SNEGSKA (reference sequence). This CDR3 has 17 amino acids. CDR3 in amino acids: CSASRGSGGGPTDTQYF.

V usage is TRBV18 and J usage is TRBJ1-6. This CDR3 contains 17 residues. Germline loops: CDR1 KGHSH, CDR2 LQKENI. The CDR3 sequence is CASSPPGTPASNSPLHF.

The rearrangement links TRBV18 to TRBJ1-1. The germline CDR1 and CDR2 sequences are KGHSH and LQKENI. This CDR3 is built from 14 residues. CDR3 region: CASSPVLSNTEAFF.

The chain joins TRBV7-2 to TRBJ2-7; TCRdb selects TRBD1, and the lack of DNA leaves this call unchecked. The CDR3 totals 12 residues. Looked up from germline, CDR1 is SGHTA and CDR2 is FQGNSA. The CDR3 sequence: CARETAAYEQYF.

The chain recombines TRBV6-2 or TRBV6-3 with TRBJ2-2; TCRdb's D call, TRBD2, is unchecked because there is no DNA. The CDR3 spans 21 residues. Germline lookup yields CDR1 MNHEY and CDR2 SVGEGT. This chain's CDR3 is CASSYSSWISADRLNTGELFF.

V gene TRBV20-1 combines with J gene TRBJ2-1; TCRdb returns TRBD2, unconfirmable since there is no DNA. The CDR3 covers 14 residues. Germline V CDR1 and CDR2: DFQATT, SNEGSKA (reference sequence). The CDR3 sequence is CSVMQGLAANEQFF.

The CDR3 spells CASSFGVLAGGSTDTQYF. The rearrangement uses TRBV5-1 and TRBJ2-3; TCRdb indicates TRBD2, and absent DNA this call remains unverified. The germline gives CDR1 SGHRS, CDR2 YFSETQ. This CDR3 spans 18 amino acids.

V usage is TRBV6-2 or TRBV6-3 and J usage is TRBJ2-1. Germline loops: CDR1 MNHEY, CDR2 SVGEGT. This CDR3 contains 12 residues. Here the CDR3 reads CASSYVANEQFF.

CDR3 in amino acids: CASSQGPVLYEQYF. The chain carries TRBV4-1 and TRBJ2-7. This CDR3 comprises 14 residues. From germline, CDR1 is MGHRA and CDR2 YSYEKL.